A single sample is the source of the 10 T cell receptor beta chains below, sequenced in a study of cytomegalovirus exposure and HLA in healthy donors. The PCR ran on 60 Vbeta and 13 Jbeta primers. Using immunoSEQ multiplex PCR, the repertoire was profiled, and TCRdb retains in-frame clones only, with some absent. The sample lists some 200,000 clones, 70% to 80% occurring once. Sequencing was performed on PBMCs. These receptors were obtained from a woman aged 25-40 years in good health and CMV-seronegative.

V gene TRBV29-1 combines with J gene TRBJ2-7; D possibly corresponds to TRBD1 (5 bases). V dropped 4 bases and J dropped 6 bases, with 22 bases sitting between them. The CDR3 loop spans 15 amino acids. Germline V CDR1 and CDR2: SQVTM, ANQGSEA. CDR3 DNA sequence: TGCAGCGTTGGGCTCCCTTGGGCAGGGTCAGGCGAGCAGTACTTC. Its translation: CSVGLPWAGSGEQYF.

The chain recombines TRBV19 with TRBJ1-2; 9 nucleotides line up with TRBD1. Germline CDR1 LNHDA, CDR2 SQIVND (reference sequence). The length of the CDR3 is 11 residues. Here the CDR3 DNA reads TGTGCTACAGGGGGCGTCTATGGCTACACCTTC. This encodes CATGGVYGYTF.

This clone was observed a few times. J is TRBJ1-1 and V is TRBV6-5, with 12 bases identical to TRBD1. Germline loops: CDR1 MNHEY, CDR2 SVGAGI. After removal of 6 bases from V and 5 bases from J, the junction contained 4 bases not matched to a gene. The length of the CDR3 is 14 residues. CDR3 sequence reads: CASRRDRGRTEAFF. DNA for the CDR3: TGTGCCAGCAGGAGGGACAGGGGGCGGACTGAAGCTTTCTTT.

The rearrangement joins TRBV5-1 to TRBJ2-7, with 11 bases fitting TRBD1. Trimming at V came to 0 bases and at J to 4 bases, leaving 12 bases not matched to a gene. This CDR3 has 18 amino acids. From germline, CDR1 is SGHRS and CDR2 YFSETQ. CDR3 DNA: TGCGCCAGCAGCTTGGCCGCGAGGACAGGGGGCGAGGGTTACGAGCAGTACTTC. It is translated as CASSLAARTGGEGYEQYF.

For the CDR3, the DNA is TGTGCCAGCGTCTACAGGGAGCGGGGGGAAAAACTGTTTTTT. Its protein is CASVYRERGEKLFF. The V and J genes are TRBV6-1 and TRBJ1-4; possible D gene TRBD1, 6 bases. V shed 8 bases and J shed 8 bases, with 18 bases lying between them. Germline CDR1 reads MNHNS; CDR2 reads SASEGT. CDR3 length: 14 residues.

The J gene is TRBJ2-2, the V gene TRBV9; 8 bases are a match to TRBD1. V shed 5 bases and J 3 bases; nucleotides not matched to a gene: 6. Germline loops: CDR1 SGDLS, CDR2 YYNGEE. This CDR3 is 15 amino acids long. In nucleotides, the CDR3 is TGTGCCAGCAGTGCTGACAGGGGAGACACCGGGGAGCTGTTTTTT. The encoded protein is CASSADRGDTGELFF.

The CDR3: CAIRGTSGAFYEQFF. DNA for the CDR3: TGTGCCATCAGGGGGACTAGCGGGGCATTCTATGAGCAGTTCTTC. The gene calls are TRBV10-3 and TRBJ2-1; 13 nucleotides line up with TRBD2. After removal of 6 bases from V and 8 bases from J, the junction contained 7 bases not matched to a gene. Germline V gene lookup returns CDR1 ENHRY and CDR2 SYGVKD. The CDR3 runs to 15 residues.

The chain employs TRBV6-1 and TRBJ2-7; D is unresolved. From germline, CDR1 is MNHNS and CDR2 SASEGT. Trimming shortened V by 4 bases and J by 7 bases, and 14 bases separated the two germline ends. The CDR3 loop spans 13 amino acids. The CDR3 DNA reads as TGTGCCAGCAGTGCCCATCAAGTCTATGAGCAGTACTTC. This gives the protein CASSAHQVYEQYF.

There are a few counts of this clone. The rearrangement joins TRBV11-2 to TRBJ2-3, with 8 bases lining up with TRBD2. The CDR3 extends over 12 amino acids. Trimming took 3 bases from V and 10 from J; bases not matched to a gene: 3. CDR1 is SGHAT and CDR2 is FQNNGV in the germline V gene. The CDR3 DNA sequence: TGTGCCAGCAGCTTGAGCGGGAGCGCGCAGTATTTT. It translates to CASSLSGSAQYF.

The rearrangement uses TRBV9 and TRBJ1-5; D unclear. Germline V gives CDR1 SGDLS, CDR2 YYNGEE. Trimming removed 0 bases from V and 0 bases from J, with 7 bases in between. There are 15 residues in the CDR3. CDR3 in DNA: TGTGCCAGCAGCGTAGTACCAGATAGCAATCAGCCCCAGCATTTT. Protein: CASSVVPDSNQPQHF.